This entry is about one TCR beta chain. The antigen remains unidentified. This sample stems from a study of CD4+ T cells in melanoma. Measured with immunoSEQ multiplex PCR; TCRdb has only the in-frame clones, and not every one. The sample consists of 11,000 to 15,000 clones, approximately 71% of them appearing once. General study findings and limits: Reportedly, melanoma neoantigen-specific CD4+ T cells showed varied differentiation states. A reported correlation linked neoantigen-specific CD4+ T cells to CD8+, macrophage and B cell function.

This receptor was taken from a human donor with melanoma. Sample: cells from a culture (not recorded whether cultured in vitro).

CDR3 DNA: TGCGCCAGCAGCACGCGGGACGGGAGCACAGATACGCAGTATTTT. It codes for CASSTRDGSTDTQYF. This chain connects TRBV5-1 to TRBJ2-3, with D possibly being TRBD2 (6 bases). V was shortened by 4 bases and J by 0 bases, with 12 bases between the two germline ends. CDR1 and CDR2 from the germline V gene are SGHRS and YFSETQ. This CDR3 is built from 15 residues.